A single sample gave rise to the 15 T cell receptor beta chains below, sequenced in a study of breast tumors, draining lymph nodes, adjacent tissues. Each CDR3 protein gets one entry after TCRdb re-called the multiplex PCR reads with MiXCR. The sample carries over 200,000 distinct CDR3 sequences, less than 45% recorded once. The lymph nodes were axillary draining lymph nodes from breast cancer patients. The sequencing sample was made of axillary lymph node tissue. The receptors here all came from a female donor with breast cancer. Some clones in this sample may be carry-over from other donors' samples.

As concerns this clonotype: This may arise from a read error, as a much more abundant clone is one base away. V usage is TRBV6-1 and J usage is TRBJ2-6; D gene ambiguous. Germline assignment: CDR1 MNHNS and CDR2 SASEGT. This CDR3 contains 15 residues. CDR3 sequence: CAGSYMRSGANVLTF. CDR3 nucleotide sequence: TGTGCCGGCAGTTACATGAGATCTGGGGCCAACGTCCTGACTTTC.

This clonotype was observed many times. This chain joins TRBV19 and TRBJ1-5; TRBD1 agrees at 7 bases. The trim removed 3 bases at V and 2 bases at J, leaving 10 bases unmatched. Germline CDR1 LNHDA, CDR2 SQIVND (reference sequence). CDR3 length equals 17 residues. In nucleotides, the CDR3 is TGTGCCAGTAGTATCGGACTCGCAGGGGGAGGCAATCAGCCCCAGCATTTT. Its protein is CASSIGLAGGGNQPQHF.

V is TRBV4-1 and J is TRBJ2-1; D not resolved. V lost 0 bases to trimming and J lost 10 bases, with 7 bases between them. Germline V gives CDR1 MGHRA, CDR2 YSYEKL. The CDR3 spans 12 residues. The CDR3, as DNA: TGCGCCAGCAGCCAAGATCAGGCCGAGCAGTTCTTC. This translates into CASSQDQAEQFF.

This clonotype was counted at least ten times. Compared with germline, one end of the junction differs, possibly owing to a read error. This chain connects TRBV7-9 to TRBJ1-4; D remains unclear. Germline CDR1 reads SEHNR; CDR2 reads FQNEAQ (reference sequence). The CDR3 is made up of 12 amino acids. In DNA form, the CDR3 reads TGTGCCAGCAGCGTAGCCGGGGAAAAACTGTTTTTT. Translated: CASSVAGEKLFF.

This clonotype was picked up many times. CDR3 in amino acids: CSARLQGDEQYF. The CDR3 nucleotides are TGCAGTGCTAGGCTACAGGGGGACGAGCAGTACTTC. The genes are TRBV20-1 and TRBJ2-7, with TRBD1 identical over 8 bases. Germline assignment: CDR1 DFQATT and CDR2 SNEGSKA (reference sequence). This CDR3 is built from 12 residues. V shed 3 bases, J shed 5 bases, and the junction held 3 bases outside the gene matches.

The V gene is TRBV5-4, the J gene TRBJ2-1; 8 positions agree with TRBD2. Germline CDR1 and CDR2: SGHNT and YYREEE (reference sequence). Unmatched junction bases numbered 8, after V lost 5 bases and J lost 7 bases. This CDR3 has 14 residues. This chain's CDR3 is CASSRERECNEQFF. CDR3 in DNA: TGTGCCAGCAGTAGAGAGCGGGAGTGTAATGAGCAGTTCTTC. Together with reference TRBV5-4 and TRBJ2-1, the CDR3 gives the full variable domain: ETGVTQSPTHLIKTRGQQVTLRCSSQSGHNTVSWYQQALGQGPQFIFQYYREEENGRGNFPPRFSGLQFPNYSSELNVNALELDDSALYLCASSRERECNEQFFGPGTRLTVL.

There are many counts of this clonotype. The CDR3 here is CASSGRKYGYTF. The CDR3 bases are TGTGCCAGCAGCGGAAGGAAGTATGGCTACACCTTC. The rearrangement joins TRBV7-2 to TRBJ1-2; D is undetermined. The CDR3 is 12 residues long. Germline V CDR1 and CDR2: SGHTA, FQGNSA. Trimming took 5 bases from V and 5 from J, leaving 9 bases between them.

In its sample, this clonotype was seen many times. The chain couples TRBV10-3 to TRBJ1-3, with 8 bases aligning to TRBD1. The CDR3 length is 13 residues. The germline CDR1 and CDR2 sequences are ENHRY and SYGVKD. Losses at the gene ends were 6 bases for V and 3 bases for J; bases not matched to a gene: 1. The CDR3 region is CAIRGTGGNTIYF. The CDR3 DNA reads TGTGCCATCAGAGGGACAGGTGGAAACACCATATATTTT.

As for this clonotype: Mismatch with germline at one junction end may stem from a read error. The chain recombines TRBV5-5 with TRBJ2-5; 7 bases fit TRBD2. The germline V gene encodes CDR1 SGHKS and CDR2 YYEKEE (reference sequence). The CDR3 is 13 residues long. The CDR3 coding sequence is TGCGCCAGCAGCCCAGGGAGGGCGGAGACCCAGTACTTC. It is translated as CASSPGRAETQYF.

The chain carries TRBV5-6 and TRBJ2-2; 8 bases line up with TRBD2. The V gene's germline CDR1 is SGHDT and CDR2 YYEEEE. The V gene end was trimmed by 2 bases and the J gene end by 5 bases; junction bases not matched to a gene: 11. The CDR3 is 17 residues long. CDR3 bases: TGTGCCAGCAGCTTCCTCGGAGCGGGAGTGGGTACCGGGGAGCTGTTTTTT. Its protein product is CASSFLGAGVGTGELFF.

In its sample, this clonotype was seen many times. The genes are TRBV6-1 and TRBJ1-2, with D hard to call. Trimming removed 2 bases from V and 3 bases from J, with 19 bases in between. Germline V gene sequence: CDR1 MNHNS, CDR2 SASEGT. The CDR3 length is 17 residues. CDR3 amino acids: CASSELGPARSDYGYTF. The DNA for the CDR3 is TGTGCCAGCAGTGAATTGGGTCCAGCTCGTAGCGACTATGGCTACACCTTC.

A word on this clonotype: No conserved phenylalanine or tryptophan is present at the end of the CDR3, so a read error is the likely explanation. The limits of the CDR3 on the DNA are not certain, so only TCRdb's listed CDR3 is given. This rearrangement joins TRBV24-1 to TRBJ1-2. Germline CDR1 KGHDR, CDR2 SFDVKD. From its first to its last residue, the CDR3 has 17 amino acids. The CDR3: CATSDHPTLRGAMAKPS.

V usage is TRBV11-3 and J usage is TRBJ2-7; TRBD2 might be the D (7 bases). Trimming cost V 5 bases and J 1 base, with 30 bases left between them. Germline V gene sequence: CDR1 SGHNT, CDR2 YENEEA. The CDR3 length is 20 residues. The CDR3 DNA reads TGTGCCAGCAGCCTCCTCCCGGACTCGCGGGGGCCCGAGTCTTCCTACGAGCAGTACTTC. This translates into CASSLLPDSRGPESSYEQYF.

This clonotype was found a few times. A read error may explain this, as a much larger clone is one base away. The gene calls are TRBV5-1 and TRBJ1-5; D remains unclear. The germline V gene has CDR1 SGHRS and CDR2 YFSETQ. The CDR3 contains 15 residues. The V and J ends lost 3 bases and 1 base respectively, with 11 bases between them. CDR3 coding DNA: TGCGCCAGCAGCTCGATAGGGCTGAGCAATCAGCCCCAGCATTTT. Translation gives CASSSIGLSNQPQHF. Based on the CDR3 plus reference TRBV5-1 and TRBJ1-5, the full variable domain is KAGVTQTPRYLIKTRGQQVTLSCSPISGHRSVSWYQQTPGQGLQFLFEYFSETQRNKGNFPGRFSGRQFSNSRSEMNVSTLELGDSALYLCASSSIGLSNQPQHFGDGTRLSIL.

This chain joins TRBV7-9 and TRBJ1-1; D possibly corresponds to TRBD1 (6 bases). Germline CDR1 and CDR2: SEHNR and FQNEAQ (reference sequence). The V and J ends lost 10 bases and 1 base respectively, with 28 bases between them. The CDR3 runs to 18 residues. The CDR3 here is CAIRPGGGGWDTNTEAFF. The CDR3 DNA reads TGTGCCATCCGCCCCGGTGGAGGCGGATGGGACACGAACACTGAAGCTTTCTTT. Variable domain in full (rest from reference TRBV7-9 and TRBJ1-1): DTGVSQNPRHKITKRGQNVTFRCDPISEHNRLYWYRQTLGQGPEFLTYFQNEAQLEKSRLLSDRFSAERPKGSFSTLEIQRTEQGDSAMYLCAIRPGGGGWDTNTEAFFGQGTRLTVV.